Following are 9 T cell receptor beta chains from one sample sequenced in a study of blood T cell repertoires in COVID-19. The data were produced by immunoSEQ multiplex PCR, yet TCRdb's version contains in-frame clones alone and is incomplete. The sample contains 300,000 to 450,000 clones, roughly 87% of which appear only once. The specimen sequenced was PBMCs or T cells enriched from blood (not recorded which). The origin of the receptors is a woman aged 25-40 years who had recovered from COVID-19.

The chain carries TRBV15 and TRBJ1-1; no firm D call. The CDR3 has 13 residues. The V gene lost 5 bases and the J gene lost 8 bases, with 15 bases spanning the gap. The germline gives CDR1 LNHNV, CDR2 YYDKDF (reference sequence). The CDR3 bases are TGTGCCACCAGCCGCGCACCCGGGGAGGAAGCTTTCTTT. Translated, it gives CATSRAPGEEAFF.

The chain has TRBV3-1 (or the pseudogene TRBV3-2) and TRBJ1-2, with 11 positions matching TRBD1. The CDR3 is made up of 15 amino acids. The V gene's germline CDR1 is LGHDT and CDR2 YNNKEL (reference sequence). After removal of 3 bases from V and 6 bases from J, the junction contained 6 bases not matched to a gene. The CDR3 bases are TGTGCCAGCAGCCACTCGGACAGGGGGCAACATGGCTACACCTTC. Translation gives CASSHSDRGQHGYTF.

This clone occurred once. This chain uses TRBV28 with TRBJ2-3; 9 bases fit TRBD1. Losses at the gene ends were 6 bases for V and 3 bases for J; bases not matched to a gene: 10. The CDR3 is 16 amino acids. The germline V gene has CDR1 MDHEN and CDR2 SYDVKM. The CDR3 bases are TGTGCCAGCAGCACAACCGGGACAGGGTGGACAGATACGCAGTATTTT. It codes for CASSTTGTGWTDTQYF.

The J gene is TRBJ1-5, the V gene TRBV7-6; 7 bases agree with TRBD1. The CDR3 has 17 residues. Germline CDR1 is SGHVS and CDR2 is FNYEAQ. The V segment lost 5 bases and the J segment 7 bases; nucleotides outside the gene matches: 17. The CDR3 sequence: CASSPSPGQWYRQPQHF. The CDR3 DNA reads TGTGCCAGCAGCCCATCCCCGGGACAGTGGTATCGGCAGCCCCAGCATTTT.

The chain employs TRBV7-2 and TRBJ1-1, with TRBD1 matching 7 bases. The V gene end was trimmed by 1 base and the J gene end by 1 base; junction bases not matched to a gene: 6. This CDR3 region has 16 residues. Per germline, CDR1 SGHTA and CDR2 FQGNSA. The CDR3 DNA sequence: TGTGCCAGCAGCTTAGAAGGGGGCCGCAAGAACACTGAAGCTTTCTTT. Amino acid sequence: CASSLEGGRKNTEAFF. Variable domain in full (rest from reference TRBV7-2 and TRBJ1-1): GAGVSQSPSNKVTEKGKDVELRCDPISGHTALYWYRQSLGQGLEFLIYFQGNSAPDKSGLPSDRFSAERTGGSVSTLTIQRTQQEDSAVYLCASSLEGGRKNTEAFFGQGTRLTVV.

The chain joins TRBV7-9 to TRBJ1-2; D gene unclear. The CDR3 loop spans 15 amino acids. In germline, CDR1 is SEHNR, CDR2 FQNEAQ (reference sequence). V was clipped by 4 bases and J by 0 bases, with 12 bases between them. The CDR3 DNA is TGTGCCAGCAGCTCAGACCCAGGCCCTAACTATGGCTACACCTTC. Translated, it gives CASSSDPGPNYGYTF.

J is TRBJ2-4 and V is TRBV29-1; possibly TRBD1 for D (6 bases). The CDR3 consists of 13 residues. Trimming removed 6 bases from V and 6 bases from J, with 15 bases in between. The germline gives CDR1 SQVTM, CDR2 ANQGSEA. In DNA form, the CDR3 reads TGCAGCGTCGCGACAGGCCCCAGAAACATTCAGTACTTC. Translated, it gives CSVATGPRNIQYF.

The chain links TRBV29-1 to TRBJ1-1, with D possibly being TRBD1 (5 bases). The germline V gene encodes CDR1 SQVTM and CDR2 ANQGSEA. V was cut by 7 bases and J by 1 base, with 10 bases left in between. The CDR3 spans 12 residues. The chain's CDR3 is CSAAGGNTEAFF. Here the CDR3 DNA reads TGCAGCGCTGCGGGGGGGAACACTGAAGCTTTCTTT.

V and J are TRBV27 and TRBJ2-5; no definite D call. The CDR3 has 13 amino acids. Germline V gene data show CDR1 as MNHEY and CDR2 as SMNVEV (reference sequence). With 3 bases removed from V and 2 bases from J, the gap between germline ends came to 7 bases. This CDR3 reads CASSFGLQETQYF. CDR3 bases: TGTGCCAGCAGTTTTGGGCTTCAAGAGACCCAGTACTTC.